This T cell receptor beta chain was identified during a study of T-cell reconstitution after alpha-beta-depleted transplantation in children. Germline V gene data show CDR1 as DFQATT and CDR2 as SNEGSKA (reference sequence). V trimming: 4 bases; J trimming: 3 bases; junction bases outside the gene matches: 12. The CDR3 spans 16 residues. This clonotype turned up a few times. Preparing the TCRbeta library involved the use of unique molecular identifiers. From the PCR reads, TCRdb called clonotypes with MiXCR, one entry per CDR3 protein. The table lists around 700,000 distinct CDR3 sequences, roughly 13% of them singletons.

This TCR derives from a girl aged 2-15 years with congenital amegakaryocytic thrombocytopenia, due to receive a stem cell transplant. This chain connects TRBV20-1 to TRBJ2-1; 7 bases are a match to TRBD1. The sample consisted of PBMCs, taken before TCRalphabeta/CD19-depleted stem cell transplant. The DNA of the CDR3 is TGCAGTGCTATCACTTACAGGGGCTCCGGCTACAATGAGCAGTTCTTC. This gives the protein CSAITYRGSGYNEQFF.